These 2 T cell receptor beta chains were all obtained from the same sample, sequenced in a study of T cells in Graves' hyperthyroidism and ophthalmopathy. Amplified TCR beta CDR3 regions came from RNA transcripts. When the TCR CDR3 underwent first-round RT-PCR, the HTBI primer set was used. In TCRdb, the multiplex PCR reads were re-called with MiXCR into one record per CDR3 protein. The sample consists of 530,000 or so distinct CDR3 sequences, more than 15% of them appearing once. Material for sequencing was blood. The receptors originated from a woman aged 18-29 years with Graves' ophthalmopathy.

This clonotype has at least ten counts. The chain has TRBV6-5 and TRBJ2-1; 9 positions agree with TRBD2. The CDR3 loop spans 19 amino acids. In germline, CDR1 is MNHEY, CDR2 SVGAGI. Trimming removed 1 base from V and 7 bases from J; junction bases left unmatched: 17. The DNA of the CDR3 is TGTGCCAGCAGTTACTTCAGTAGTTCTAGGACTAGCGTAAAAAATGAGCAGTTCTTC. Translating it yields CASSYFSSSRTSVKNEQFF.

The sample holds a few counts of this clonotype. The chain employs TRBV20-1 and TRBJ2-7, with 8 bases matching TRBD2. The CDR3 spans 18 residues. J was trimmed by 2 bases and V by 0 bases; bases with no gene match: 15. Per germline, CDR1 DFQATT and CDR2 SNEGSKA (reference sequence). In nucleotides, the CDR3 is TGCAGTGCTAGAGATTATGAACCCGGGACTAGGGGGACCTACGAGCAGTACTTC. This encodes CSARDYEPGTRGTYEQYF.